These T cell receptor beta chains were read from a single sample in a study of cytomegalovirus exposure and HLA in healthy donors. Method: immunoSEQ multiplex PCR; TCRdb's copy keeps in-frame clones and lacks some. The table lists 130,000 to 150,000 clones, 55% to 70% of them singletons. Specimen: PBMCs. Every receptor here comes from a woman aged 30 to 39 in good health and CMV-seropositive. Each CDR3 is given with its conserved first and last residue. D genes are given only for firm matches. Clone size is not always given. Where it is, it says once, few, many or a class for expanded clones.

J: TRBJ1-1
size: few
D: -
V: TRBV5-1
DNA: TGCGCCAGCAGCTTGATTGCAGGGGCCACTGAAGCTTTCTTT
CDR3: CASSLIAGATEAFF

J: TRBJ2-5
size: -
D: -
V: TRBV7-9
DNA: TGTGCCAGCAGCTTGGTCGTGGGACACCCAAGACTTGAGACCCAGTACTTC
CDR3: CASSLVVGHPRLETQYF

J: TRBJ2-1
size: few
D: -
V: TRBV6-4
DNA: TGTGCCAGCAGAGGACAGCTTTACAATGAGCAGTTCTTC
CDR3: CASRGQLYNEQFF

J: TRBJ2-1
size: -
D: TRBD2
V: TRBV7-2
DNA: TGTGCCAGCAGCATGACTAGCGGGAGGGCCCGCGAGCAGTTCTTC
CDR3: CASSMTSGRAREQFF

J: TRBJ1-5
size: -
D: -
V: TRBV19
DNA: TGTGCCAGTAGTATATTCGGGGATAGCAATCAGCCCCAGCATTTT
CDR3: CASSIFGDSNQPQHF

J: TRBJ2-1
size: -
D: TRBD2
V: TRBV5-4
DNA: TGTGCCAGCAGCCCGGGACTAGCGGGAACGGAGTTCTTC
CDR3: CASSPGLAGTEFF

J: TRBJ2-7
size: -
D: -
V: TRBV7-9
DNA: TGTGCCAGCAGCCGACTTCTCTACGAGCAGTACTTC
CDR3: CASSRLLYEQYF

J: TRBJ1-4
size: -
D: -
V: TRBV5-6
DNA: TGTGCCAGCAGGTGGGGGACTTCGGAAAAACTGTTTTTT
CDR3: CASRWGTSEKLFF

J: TRBJ2-3
size: -
D: TRBD1
V: TRBV4-1
DNA: TGCGCCAGCGGCAGGGGGCAGGGGCCGAAGGGGGCAGATACGCAGTATTTT
CDR3: CASGRGQGPKGADTQYF

J: TRBJ2-7
size: -
D: -
V: TRBV10-1
DNA: TGCGCCAGCAGTGCTGGGGCAGGGGTTGCCCCCTGGGGCGAGCAGTACTTC
CDR3: CASSAGAGVAPWGEQYF

J: TRBJ1-1
size: -
D: -
V: TRBV11-1
DNA: TGTGCCAGCAGCTTAGTTTGGTTCGGAGCTTTCTTT
CDR3: CASSLVWFGAFF

J: TRBJ1-1
size: -
D: -
V: TRBV6-1
DNA: TGTGCCAGCAGTGAGTATGAAGCTTTCTTT
CDR3: CASSEYEAFF

J: TRBJ2-7
size: -
D: -
V: TRBV18
DNA: TGTGCCAGCTCACCAGGGAGTACCTCCTACGAGCAGTACTTC
CDR3: CASSPGSTSYEQYF

J: TRBJ2-7
size: few
D: -
V: TRBV7-9
DNA: TGTGCCAGCAGCCCTAAGGGAGCCTCCTACGAGCAGTACTTC
CDR3: CASSPKGASYEQYF

J: TRBJ2-7
size: few
D: -
V: TRBV30
DNA: TGTGCCTGGAGTGTCACAGGCTACGAGCAGTACTTC
CDR3: CAWSVTGYEQYF

J: TRBJ2-3
size: -
D: -
V: TRBV4-2
DNA: TGTGCCAGCAGCCAAGGAACCTATAGAGATACGCAGTATTTT
CDR3: CASSQGTYRDTQYF

J: TRBJ1-4
size: -
D: TRBD1
V: TRBV6-6
DNA: TGTGCCAGCCACAGGGGGGGGAATGAAAAACTGTTTTTT
CDR3: CASHRGGNEKLFF

J: TRBJ2-7
size: once
D: -
V: TRBV6-6
DNA: TGTGCCAGCAGTTACGGCAGTGGTCCGGAGGAGCAGTACTTC
CDR3: CASSYGSGPEEQYF

J: TRBJ2-7
size: few
D: TRBD2
V: TRBV30
DNA: TGTGCCTCCCATATAGCGGGGGGAGACGAGCAGTACTTC
CDR3: CASHIAGGDEQYF

J: TRBJ2-7
size: -
D: -
V: TRBV30
DNA: TGTGCCTGGAGTCTCACAGGGTCCCGCTACGAGCAGTACTTC
CDR3: CAWSLTGSRYEQYF

J: TRBJ1-3
size: -
D: -
V: TRBV5-8
DNA: TGTGCCAGCAGCGGAGCGGGCTCTGGAAACACCATATATTTT
CDR3: CASSGAGSGNTIYF

J: TRBJ2-1
size: -
D: TRBD2
V: TRBV6-5
DNA: TGTGCCAGCAGTTACCAATATAGCGGGACCCTATCTGAGCAGTTCTTC
CDR3: CASSYQYSGTLSEQFF

J: TRBJ1-5
size: -
D: TRBD1
V: TRBV19
DNA: TGTGCCAGTACCTCCGGGACAGGGAGGGTTCAGCCCCAGCATTTT
CDR3: CASTSGTGRVQPQHF

J: TRBJ1-5
size: -
D: -
V: TRBV5-6
DNA: TGTGCCAGCAGCTTACGGGGAGCGAGCAATCAGCCCCAGCATTTT
CDR3: CASSLRGASNQPQHF

J: TRBJ1-5
size: -
D: -
V: TRBV5-6
DNA: TGTGCCAGAATTCCGGGGCCGGGGGTCGATCAGCCCCAGCATTTT
CDR3: CARIPGPGVDQPQHF

J: TRBJ1-1
size: -
D: TRBD1
V: TRBV19
DNA: TGTGCCAGTAGTACCCGGGACAGGGTGCTCAAAAGCCCACGTGAGGTGACGGACACTGAAGCTTTCTTT
CDR3: CASSTRDRVLKSPREVTDTEAFF

J: TRBJ2-7
size: -
D: -
V: TRBV5-6
DNA: TGTGCCAGCAGTTCGGAGTATAGCTACGAGCAGTACTTC
CDR3: CASSSEYSYEQYF

J: TRBJ1-3
size: -
D: -
V: TRBV30
DNA: TGTGCCTGGGAGGGGGGGTGGGGCTCTGGAAACACCATATATTTT
CDR3: CAWEGGWGSGNTIYF

J: TRBJ1-1
size: -
D: TRBD1
V: TRBV5-1
DNA: TGCGCCAGCAGCTTGACAGGGGGCGCCGGCACTGAAGCTTTCTTT
CDR3: CASSLTGGAGTEAFF

J: TRBJ1-4
size: -
D: -
V: TRBV6-6
DNA: TGTGCCAGCACGAGGGCAAATAATGAAAAACTGTTTTTT
CDR3: CASTRANNEKLFF

J: TRBJ2-2
size: -
D: -
V: TRBV7-3
DNA: TGTGCCAGCACCCCCGGGCCCAGCGGCGGGCTGTTTTTT
CDR3: CASTPGPSGGLFF

J: TRBJ2-2
size: few
D: TRBD1
V: TRBV7-6
DNA: TGTGCCAGCAGCCTACAGGGGGCCGGGGAGCTGTTTTTT
CDR3: CASSLQGAGELFF

J: TRBJ2-5
size: once
D: -
V: TRBV28
DNA: TGTGCCAGCAGTTTATCTGGGGGGGAGACCCAGTACTTC
CDR3: CASSLSGGETQYF

J: TRBJ1-5
size: -
D: -
V: TRBV18
DNA: TGTGCCAGCTCACTACAGGGTTATCAGCCCCAGCATTTT
CDR3: CASSLQGYQPQHF

J: TRBJ1-1
size: -
D: TRBD1
V: TRBV5-1
DNA: TGCGCTTTACCGGACAGGGGCTACACTGAAGCTTTCTTT
CDR3: CALPDRGYTEAFF

J: TRBJ1-2
size: -
D: TRBD1
V: TRBV6-1
DNA: TGTGCCAGCAGTGAAGCGGGACAGCGAGACTATGGCTACACCTTC
CDR3: CASSEAGQRDYGYTF

J: TRBJ1-1
size: few
D: -
V: TRBV13
DNA: TGTGCCAGCAGCCCCCTGGGGGGGCGGAACACTGAAGCTTTCTTT
CDR3: CASSPLGGRNTEAFF